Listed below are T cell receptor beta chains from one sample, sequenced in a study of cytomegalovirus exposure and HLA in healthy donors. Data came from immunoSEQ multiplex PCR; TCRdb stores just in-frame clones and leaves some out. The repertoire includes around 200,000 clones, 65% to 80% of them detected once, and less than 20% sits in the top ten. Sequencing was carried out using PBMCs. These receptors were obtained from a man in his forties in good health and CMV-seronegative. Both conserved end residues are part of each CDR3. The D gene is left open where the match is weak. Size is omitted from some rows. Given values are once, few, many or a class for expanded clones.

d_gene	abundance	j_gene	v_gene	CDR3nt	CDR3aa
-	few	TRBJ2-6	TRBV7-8	TGTGCCAGCAGCCCCGAACCGCCGACAGGGGCCAACGTCCTGACTTTC	CASSPEPPTGANVLTF
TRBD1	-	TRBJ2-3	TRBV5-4	TGTGCCAGCAGCCTGGGACAGGGAAAGGCACACACAGATACGCAGTATTTT	CASSLGQGKAHTDTQYF
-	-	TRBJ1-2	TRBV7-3	TGTGCCAGCAGCTTACCCGACAATGAGGGCTACACCTTC	CASSLPDNEGYTF
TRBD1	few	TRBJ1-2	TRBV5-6	TGTGCCAGCAGCCCCGGGACAGGTATAAGTGGCTACACCTTC	CASSPGTGISGYTF
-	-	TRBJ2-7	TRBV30	TGTGCCTGGAGGACCACACAGGTACGGGACGAGCAGTACTTC	CAWRTTQVRDEQYF
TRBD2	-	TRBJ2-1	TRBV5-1	TGCGCCAGCAGCTTGGTAGCGGGGGGTCGGAATGAGCAGTTCTTC	CASSLVAGGRNEQFF
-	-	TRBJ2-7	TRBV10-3	TGTGCCATCAGTGAGTCTAGCGTCCTCCACCACGAGCAGTACTTC	CAISESSVLHHEQYF
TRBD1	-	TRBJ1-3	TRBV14	TGTGCCAGCAGCCCGGGACAGTTAGACACCATATATTTT	CASSPGQLDTIYF
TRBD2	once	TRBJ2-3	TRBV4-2	TGTGCCAGCAGCCGAATTGGACTAGCCGTAACAGATACGCAGTATTTT	CASSRIGLAVTDTQYF
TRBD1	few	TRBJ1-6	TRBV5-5	TGTGCCAGCAGCTTGGCAATAACAGGGGGCAATAATTCACCCCTCCACTTT	CASSLAITGGNNSPLHF
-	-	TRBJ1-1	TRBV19	TGTGCCAGTAGTACCAGGGTTAACACTGAAGCTTTCTTT	CASSTRVNTEAFF
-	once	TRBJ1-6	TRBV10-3	TGTGCCATCAGGGCCACGACAGGTGATAATTCACCCCTCCACTTT	CAIRATTGDNSPLHF
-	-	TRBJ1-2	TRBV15	TGTGCCACCAGCGAGAGGGCTCAGGTTCGCTATGGCTACACCTTC	CATSERAQVRYGYTF
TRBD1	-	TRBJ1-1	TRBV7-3	TGTGCCAGCAGCCGAAATCAGGGGGCGACTGAAGCTTTCTTT	CASSRNQGATEAFF
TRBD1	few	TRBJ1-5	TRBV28	TGTGCCAGCAGGGGGACAGATAGCAATCAGCCCCAGCATTTT	CASRGTDSNQPQHF
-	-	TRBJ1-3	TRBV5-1	TGCGCCAGCAGCTTGGGTTCAGGCCCAAGCTCTGGAAACACCATATATTTT	CASSLGSGPSSGNTIYF
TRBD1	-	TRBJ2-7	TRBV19	TGTGCCAGTAGTGCCTTAGAGGGACAGGGGCCCGGCGAGCAGTACTTC	CASSALEGQGPGEQYF
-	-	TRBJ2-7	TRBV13	TGTGCCAGCAGCTTAGCGGGACTCTTCTACGAGCAGTACTTC	CASSLAGLFYEQYF
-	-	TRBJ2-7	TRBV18	TGTGCCAGCTCACGGACAGAGAGATACGAGCAGTACTTC	CASSRTERYEQYF
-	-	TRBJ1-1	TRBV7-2	TGTGCCAGCAGCTTACAGACAAACACTGAAGCTTTCTTT	CASSLQTNTEAFF
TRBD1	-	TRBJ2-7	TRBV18	TGTGCCAGCTCCATCCGGGACAGGGTCGACGAGCAGTACTTC	CASSIRDRVDEQYF
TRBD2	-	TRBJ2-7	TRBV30	TGTGCCTGGAGTAGACTAGCGGGGGACTACGAGCAGTACTTC	CAWSRLAGDYEQYF
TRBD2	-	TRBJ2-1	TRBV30	TGTGCCTGGGGACGGGAGGCCTCAAGCTCCTACAATGAGCAGTTCTTC	CAWGREASSSYNEQFF
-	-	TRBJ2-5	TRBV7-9	TGTGCCAGCAGCTTATCGGGGGAACAGACCCAGTACTTC	CASSLSGEQTQYF
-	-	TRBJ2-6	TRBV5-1	TGCGCCAGCGGCAACAGGGATTCTGGGGCCAACGTCCTGACTTTC	CASGNRDSGANVLTF
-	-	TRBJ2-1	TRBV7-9	TGTGCCAGCAGCTTAGTAGGCAAGGGGGGGATCTCCTACAATGAGCAGTTCTTC	CASSLVGKGGISYNEQFF
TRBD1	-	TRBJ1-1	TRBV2	TGTGCCAGCGGCCGGGACAGGGGGTCTGAAGCTTTCTTT	CASGRDRGSEAFF
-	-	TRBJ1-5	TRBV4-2	TGTGCCAGCACCAATACTGGTCAGCCCCAGCATTTT	CASTNTGQPQHF
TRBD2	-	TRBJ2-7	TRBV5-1	TGCGCCAGCAGCTTGGGTCGAGCGGGAGGTCTTAGCGAGCAGTACTTC	CASSLGRAGGLSEQYF
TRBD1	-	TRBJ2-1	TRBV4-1	TGCGCCAGCAGCCCTACCCAACCCCGGACAGGTCAGCAGTTCTTC	CASSPTQPRTGQQFF
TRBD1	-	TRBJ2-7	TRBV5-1	TGCGCCAGCAGCTCGCAGGGACAGGGGGCGAAAGAGCAGTACTTC	CASSSQGQGAKEQYF
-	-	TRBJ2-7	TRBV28	TGTGCCAGCAGTTTAGAAACAGGGTCCTACGAGCAGTACTTC	CASSLETGSYEQYF
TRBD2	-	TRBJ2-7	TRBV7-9	TGTGCCAGCAGCTTTCCCCAAACACTAGCGTTCTCCTACGAGCAGTACTTC	CASSFPQTLAFSYEQYF
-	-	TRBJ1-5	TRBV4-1	TGCGCCAGCAGCCAAGAAAGCCCGATGAATCAGCCCCAGCATTTT	CASSQESPMNQPQHF
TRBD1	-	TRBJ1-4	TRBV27	TGTGCCAGCAGGAGACAGGGGAACGATGAAAAACTGTTTTTT	CASRRQGNDEKLFF
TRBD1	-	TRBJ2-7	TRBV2	TGTGCCAGCAGTCTGGACAGGGGCTACGAGCAGTACTTC	CASSLDRGYEQYF
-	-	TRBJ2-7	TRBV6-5	TGTGCCAGCAGTTACGGTAGAGGGCTCGCCGAGCAGTACTTC	CASSYGRGLAEQYF
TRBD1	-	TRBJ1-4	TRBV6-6	TGTGCCAGCAGTTCCCGACAGGGGCCCGGGGAAAAACTGTTTTTT	CASSSRQGPGEKLFF
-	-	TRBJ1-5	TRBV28	TGTGCCAGCAGTTTAAGGCAGGTTTATAGCAATCAGCCCCAGCATTTT	CASSLRQVYSNQPQHF
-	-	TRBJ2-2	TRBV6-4	TGTGCCAGCAGTGAGATAGTAGGAGCCGGGGAGCTGTTTTTT	CASSEIVGAGELFF